The sequence of this T cell receptor (beta chain) was determined in a study of STAT5B mutations in CD4+ large granular lymphocyte leukemia. Produced via immunoSEQ multiplex PCR; TCRdb's table is partial and in-frame only. The sample includes roughly 40,000 clones, roughly 85% seen only once; the top ten take 2.6%. V shed 3 bases and J shed 3 bases, with 10 bases lying between them. The CDR3 covers 14 residues. The germline V gene has CDR1 SGHTA and CDR2 FQGNSA. Sequenced sample: CD4+ T cells from blood buffy coats. The receptor was isolated from a human donor in good health. The genes are TRBV7-2 and TRBJ2-3; the D gene is possibly TRBD1 (5 bases). The CDR3 DNA follows: TGTGCCAGCAGCTTGGCAGGGTTAACAGATACGCAGTATTTT. Amino acids: CASSLAGLTDTQYF.